This T cell receptor (beta chain) was sequenced for a study of neurological immune-mediated disorders. This clonotype was seen many times. The antigen remains undetermined. Time point: technical triplicate 3. CDR3 length: 17 residues. Germline V gene data show CDR1 as SGHKS and CDR2 as YYEKEE (reference sequence). V shed 0 bases, J shed 5 bases, and the junction held 8 bases outside the gene matches. Study observations and caveats: HTLV-1-associated myelopathy displayed the greatest TCR clonal expansion, and multiple sclerosis exhibited the smallest, lower than that of healthy controls.

TCRdb used MiXCR to reprocess the 5' RACE reads, holding one entry per CDR3 protein. The sample carries about 42,000 distinct CDR3 sequences, roughly 21% recorded once. The sequenced sample was PBMCs. The origin of this receptor is a man aged 60-69 years with HTLV-1-associated myelopathy (HAM/TSP). The chain employs TRBV5-5 and TRBJ1-6, with 7 bases identical to TRBD1. The CDR3 protein is CASSLVPGQNDNSPLHF. The CDR3 DNA reads as TGTGCCAGCAGCTTGGTTCCGGGACAGAATGATAATTCACCCCTCCACTTT.